This passage covers 6 T cell receptor beta chains from one sample sequenced in a study of blood T cell repertoires in COVID-19. Clones were read by immunoSEQ multiplex PCR, and TCRdb kept only the in-frame ones, dropping some. In the table there are 90,000 to 120,000 clones, under 95% of which are singletons. Specimen: peripheral blood. These receptor sequences come from a woman under 40 with acute or convalescent COVID-19.

This rearrangement joins TRBV7-2 to TRBJ2-1, with 10 bases identical to TRBD2. CDR3 length equals 16 residues. Germline values: CDR1 SGHTA, CDR2 FQGNSA. J lost 10 bases, V lost 2 bases, and 11 bases had no gene match. The CDR3 DNA is TGTGCCAGCAGCTTACGCGTAGCGGGAGGACGACACGAGCAGTTCTTC. As protein: CASSLRVAGGRHEQFF.

The chain is built from TRBV7-9 and TRBJ2-7, with 9 bases lining up with TRBD1. The CDR3 has 18 residues. The V segment lost 6 bases and the J segment 5 bases; nucleotides outside the gene matches: 20. Germline V lookup: CDR1 SEHNR, CDR2 FQNEAQ (reference sequence). The CDR3 nucleotides are TGTGCCAGCAGACCCCCAATTAAGCAGGGGACAGGGTCCAACGAGCAGTACTTC. It translates to CASRPPIKQGTGSNEQYF.

V and J are TRBV28 and TRBJ1-2; 7 bases line up with TRBD1. The CDR3 extends over 15 amino acids. Germline values: CDR1 MDHEN, CDR2 SYDVKM. The J segment lost 4 bases and the V segment lost 5 bases, leaving 10 bases of the junction unmatched. In nucleotides, the CDR3 is TGTGCCAGCAGTGGGACAGAGAGGGGCGGCTATGGCTACACCTTC. Translating gives CASSGTERGGYGYTF.

The rearrangement links TRBV9 to TRBJ2-7, with 8 nucleotides matching TRBD2. The CDR3 has 16 residues. J was trimmed by 7 bases and V by 3 bases; bases with no gene match: 15. From germline, CDR1 is SGDLS and CDR2 YYNGEE. CDR3 loop: CASSASGGPAAGEQYF. The CDR3, as DNA: TGTGCCAGCAGCGCAAGCGGGGGACCCGCTGCCGGGGAGCAGTACTTC.

The chain recombines TRBV12-5 with TRBJ1-1; D is perhaps TRBD1 (5 bases). The germline V and J ends were trimmed by 2 bases and 1 base, with 8 bases remaining between them. The CDR3 covers 14 residues. CDR1 and CDR2 from the germline V gene are LGHNT and FRNRAP. DNA for the CDR3: TGTGCTAGTGGTTTGCCCACAGGGAACACTGAAGCTTTCTTT. Translation: CASGLPTGNTEAFF.

The chain uses TRBV28 and TRBJ1-1; tentatively, D is TRBD1 (5 bases). Deletions cut 8 bases from V and 3 bases from J, with 19 bases between. Germline CDR1 and CDR2: MDHEN and SYDVKM. There are 15 residues in the CDR3. CDR3 loop: CASPPISGFDTEAFF. CDR3 nucleotide sequence: TGTGCCAGCCCGCCCATATCAGGGTTTGACACTGAAGCTTTCTTT. Looking up the rest from reference TRBV28 and TRBJ1-1 gives the full variable domain: DVKVTQSSRYLVKRTGEKVFLECVQDMDHENMFWYRQDPGLGLRLIYFSYDVKMKEKGDIPEGYSVSREKKERFSLILESASTNQTSMYLCASPPISGFDTEAFFGQGTRLTVV.